Listed below are T cell receptor beta chains from one sample, sequenced in a study of T cells in Graves' hyperthyroidism and ophthalmopathy. TCRdb passed the multiplex PCR reads through MiXCR, listing each CDR3 protein once. The table lists 650,000 to 750,000 distinct CDR3 sequences, less than 15% of them singletons. The sample was blood. These receptors all stem from a woman aged 18-29 years with Graves' hyperthyroidism. The CDR3 runs from the conserved cysteine through the conserved F or W. A D gene is named only where the DNA matches it firmly. A row's size may be missing; if present it is once, few, many or a size class.

CDR3,DNA,D,V,size,J
CSAREGVAGAHEQYF,TGCAGTGCTAGAGAGGGGGTAGCGGGAGCACACGAGCAGTACTTC,TRBD2,TRBV20-1,many,TRBJ2-7
CASSLNPAGGPTGELFF,TGTGCCAGCAGCTTAAATCCAGCGGGAGGTCCCACCGGGGAGCTGTTTTTT,TRBD2,TRBV7-3,few,TRBJ2-2
CASSPLRQGRQETQYF,TGTGCCAGCAGTCCCCTGCGGCAGGGCCGACAAGAGACCCAGTACTTC,-,TRBV6-2/TRBV6-3,-,TRBJ2-5
CASSPLGTGYEQYF,TGTGCCAGCAGCCCGCTGGGGACGGGCTACGAGCAGTACTTC,-,TRBV11-2,few,TRBJ2-7
CASSPMAGGLNTEAFF,TGTGCCAGCTCACCAATGGCGGGAGGGTTGAACACTGAAGCTTTCTTT,-,TRBV18,many,TRBJ1-1
CAWSVPGAGFLDTEAFF,TGTGCCTGGAGTGTACCAGGGGCGGGCTTCTTGGACACTGAAGCTTTCTTT,-,TRBV30,many,TRBJ1-1
CASSRTGTSGFNEQFF,TGTGCCAGCAGCCGAACCGGGACTAGCGGGTTCAATGAGCAGTTCTTC,TRBD2,TRBV7-3,-,TRBJ2-1
CAIWDRGNTEAFF,TGTGCCATCTGGGACAGGGGGAACACTGAAGCTTTCTTT,TRBD1,TRBV10-3,many,TRBJ1-1
CASSYGVSGVGEQFF,TGTGCCAGCAGTTACGGCGTTTCGGGAGTCGGTGAGCAGTTCTTC,-,TRBV6-1,-,TRBJ2-1
CASSLLGTGRVIEQYF,TGTGCCAGCAGTTTATTGGGGACAGGGAGGGTTATAGAGCAGTACTTC,TRBD1,TRBV28,many,TRBJ2-7
CALSGLNTGELFF,TGTGCCTTAAGCGGGCTGAACACCGGGGAGCTGTTTTTT,-,TRBV30,many,TRBJ2-2
CASSPRVVGNTIYF,TGTGCCAGCAGCCCGAGGGTGGTTGGAAACACCATATATTTT,-,TRBV28,few,TRBJ1-3
CASSVRGGPNTGELFF,TGCGCCAGCAGCGTGCGGGGAGGGCCGAACACCGGGGAGCTGTTTTTT,TRBD2,TRBV5-1,many,TRBJ2-2
CSARDRWGMNTEAFF,TGCAGTGCTAGAGATCGATGGGGCATGAACACTGAAGCTTTCTTT,-,TRBV20-1,many,TRBJ1-1
CASSSSGARGETQYF,TGTGCCAGTAGTTCCTCGGGGGCGCGAGGAGAGACCCAGTACTTC,-,TRBV19,-,TRBJ2-5
CASSPILAVQETQYF,TGTGCCAGCAGTCCTATACTAGCGGTACAAGAGACCCAGTACTTC,TRBD2,TRBV11-2,many,TRBJ2-5
CSVGTGGTEAFF,TGCAGCGTTGGTACAGGGGGCACTGAAGCTTTCTTT,TRBD1,TRBV29-1,few,TRBJ1-1
CAWSLDTHEWYDGYTF,TGTGCCTGGAGCTTGGACACTCATGAGTGGTACGATGGCTACACCTTC,-,TRBV30,many,TRBJ1-2
CASERGDRRLDSPLHF,TGTGCCAGCGAGCGGGGGGACAGGAGACTGGATTCACCCCTCCACTTT,TRBD1,TRBV7-9,-,TRBJ1-6
CASSFAHGTDTQYF,TGTGCCAGCAGTTTTGCTCACGGGACGGATACGCAGTATTTT,-,TRBV27,-,TRBJ2-3